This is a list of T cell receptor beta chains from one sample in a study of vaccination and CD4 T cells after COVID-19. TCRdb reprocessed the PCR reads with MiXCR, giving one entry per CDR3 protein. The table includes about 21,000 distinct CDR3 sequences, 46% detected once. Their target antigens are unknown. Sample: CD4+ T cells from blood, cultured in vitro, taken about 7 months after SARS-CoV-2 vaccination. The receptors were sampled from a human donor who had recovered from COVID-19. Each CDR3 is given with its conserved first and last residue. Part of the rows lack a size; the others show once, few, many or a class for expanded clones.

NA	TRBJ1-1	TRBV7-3	CASSPGGAGTEAFF
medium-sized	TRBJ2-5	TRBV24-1	CATSDPGRGQETQYF
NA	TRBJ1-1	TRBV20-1	CSARPTDRPNTEAFF
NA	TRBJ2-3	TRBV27	CASSSSGGAADTQYF
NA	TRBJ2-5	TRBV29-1	CSVVMRGETQYF
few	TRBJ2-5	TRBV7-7	CASSSSPGETQYF
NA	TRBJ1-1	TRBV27	CASSLYGGPLGTEAFF
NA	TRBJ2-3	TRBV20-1	CSGQGRDTQYF
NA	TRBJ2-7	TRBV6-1	CASKITGSPVEQYF
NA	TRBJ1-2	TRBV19	CASSMREGYGYTF
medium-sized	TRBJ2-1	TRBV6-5	CASSLVQGSGNEQFF
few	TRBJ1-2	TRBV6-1	CASRQTGLYGYTF
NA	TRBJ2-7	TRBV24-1	CATSDFSWDEQYF
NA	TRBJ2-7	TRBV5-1	CASRWGFSYEQYF
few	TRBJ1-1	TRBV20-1	CSASTPQTEAFF
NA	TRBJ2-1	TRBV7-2	CASSLVGTGVGEQFF
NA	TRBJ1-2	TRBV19	CASSIPGDTRYGYTF
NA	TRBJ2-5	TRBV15	CATSRDQNGAQYF
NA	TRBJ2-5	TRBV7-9	CASSPPLETQYF
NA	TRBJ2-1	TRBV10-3	CAIIGTTNGNEQFF
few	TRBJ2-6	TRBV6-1	CASTPSRLQGIQLANVLTF
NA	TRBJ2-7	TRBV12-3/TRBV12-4	CASMESGSSYEQYF
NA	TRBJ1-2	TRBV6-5	CASSSPGQIDGYTF
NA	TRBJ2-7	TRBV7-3	CASSRTSDSYEQYF
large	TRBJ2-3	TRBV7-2	CASSQEGRSDTQYF
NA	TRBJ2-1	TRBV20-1	CSATPGDSVTYNEQFF
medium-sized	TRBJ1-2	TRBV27	CASSSSGQGERGYGYTF
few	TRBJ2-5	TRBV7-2	CASSRGPGRIIQETQYF
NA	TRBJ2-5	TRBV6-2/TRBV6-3	CASSPLGGVVGETQYF
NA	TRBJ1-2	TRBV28	CASSPSDREHYGYTF
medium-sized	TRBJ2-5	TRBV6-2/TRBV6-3	CASSYYREGTQYF
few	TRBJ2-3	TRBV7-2	CASSPAGVSSTDTQYF
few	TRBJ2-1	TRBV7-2	CASSSPTGYNEQFF
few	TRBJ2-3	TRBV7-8	CASSVLAGGTDTQYF
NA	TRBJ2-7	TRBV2	CASRPTQFYEQYF
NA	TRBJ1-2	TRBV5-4	CASSLGVGFQSGYGYTF
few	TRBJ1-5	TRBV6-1	CASRVAGGINQPQHF
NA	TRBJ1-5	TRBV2	CASTDRDNQPQHF
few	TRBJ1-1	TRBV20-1	CSAPGTPFPMNTEAFF
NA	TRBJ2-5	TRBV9	CASSVATGVLETQYF